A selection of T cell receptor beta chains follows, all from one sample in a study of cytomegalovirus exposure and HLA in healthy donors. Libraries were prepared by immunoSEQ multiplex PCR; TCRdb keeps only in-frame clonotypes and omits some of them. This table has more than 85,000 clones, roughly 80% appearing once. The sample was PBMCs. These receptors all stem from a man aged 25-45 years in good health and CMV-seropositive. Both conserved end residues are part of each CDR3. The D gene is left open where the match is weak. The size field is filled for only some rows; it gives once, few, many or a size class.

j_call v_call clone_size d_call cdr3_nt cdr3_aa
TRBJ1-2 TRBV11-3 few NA TGTGCCAGCAGCCCATTATCTGAGGCTAGCGGCTACACCTTC CASSPLSEASGYTF
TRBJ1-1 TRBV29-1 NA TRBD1 TGCAGCGTGCCAGGGGGGAACACTGAAGCTTTCTTT CSVPGGNTEAFF
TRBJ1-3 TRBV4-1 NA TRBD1 TGCGCCAGCAGCCAGAGGATACTGGACAGGGTTGAAAACACCATATATTTT CASSQRILDRVENTIYF
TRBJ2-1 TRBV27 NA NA TGTGCCAGCAGTTTATCTAGCTCCCATGAGCAGTTCTTC CASSLSSSHEQFF
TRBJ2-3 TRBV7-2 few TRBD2 TGTGCCAGCAGCTTACTAGCGGGGGGGCGTCTAGATACGCAGTATTTT CASSLLAGGRLDTQYF
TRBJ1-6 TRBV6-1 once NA TGTGCCAGCGATGGGGGGGGGTCCTATAATTCACCCCTCCACTTT CASDGGGSYNSPLHF
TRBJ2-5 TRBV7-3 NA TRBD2 TGTGCCAGCAGTTCTAGCGGGGGGGCCGGAGAGACCCAGTACTTC CASSSSGGAGETQYF
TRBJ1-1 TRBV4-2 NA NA TGTGCCAGCAGCTCTGCCATACAGATTGAAGCTTTCTTT CASSSAIQIEAFF
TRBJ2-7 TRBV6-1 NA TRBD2 TGTGCCAGCAGTTCGTTAGCGGGGGAGCGCGCCGAGCAGTACTTC CASSSLAGERAEQYF
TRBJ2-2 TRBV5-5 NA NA TGTGCCAGCAGCCAGGACCCATTCGGGGCGAACACCGGGGAGCTGTTTTTT CASSQDPFGANTGELFF
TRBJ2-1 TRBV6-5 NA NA TGTGCCAGCAGTTACCCCCGGGGAGAGCAGTTCTTC CASSYPRGEQFF
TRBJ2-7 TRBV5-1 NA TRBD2 TGCGCCAGCAGCCCAACGACTAGCGGGGTTAGGTTCGAGCAGTACTTC CASSPTTSGVRFEQYF
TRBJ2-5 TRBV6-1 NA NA TGTGCCAGCAGTGAAAGAGACAGGATACAAGAGACCCAGTACTTC CASSERDRIQETQYF
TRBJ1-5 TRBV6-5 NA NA TGTGCCAGCAGCACATCGGGGGGGGTAGGACAGCCCCAGCATTTT CASSTSGGVGQPQHF
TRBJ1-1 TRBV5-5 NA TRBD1 TGTGCCAGCAGCTTGGTTGTTGGGACAGCGAACACTGAAGCTTTCTTT CASSLVVGTANTEAFF
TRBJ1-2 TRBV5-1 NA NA TGCGCCAGCAGCTTGGCCGGTTTGGCAGCGCTATACTATGGCTACACCTTC CASSLAGLAALYYGYTF
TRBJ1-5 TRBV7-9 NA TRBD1 TGTGCCAGCAGCTCGGACAGGACGTATAGCAATCAGCCCCAGCATTTT CASSSDRTYSNQPQHF